The 24 T cell receptor beta chains presented below share a single source sample, sequenced in a study of CD8 T cells in ankylosing spondylitis. From the 5' RACE reads, TCRdb called clonotypes with MiXCR, one entry per CDR3 protein. The profile covers 130,000 or so distinct CDR3 sequences, with 6% to 8.5% appearing a single time and 12% taken by the ten largest. Sequencing input: blood, either unsorted or a sorted T cell fraction (not recorded which). These receptors came from a male donor with ankylosing spondylitis or in good health (not recorded which).

This clonotype has a count of ten or more. The V gene is TRBV7-2, the J gene TRBJ2-1; 7 positions agree with TRBD1. Germline values: CDR1 SGHTA, CDR2 FQGNSA. With 4 bases clipped from V and 3 bases from J, the junction kept 6 bases outside the gene matches. CDR3 length equals 15 residues. CDR3 loop: CASSSKDRVYNEQFF. The CDR3, as DNA: TGTGCCAGCAGCTCCAAAGACAGGGTCTACAATGAGCAGTTCTTC.

There are many counts of this clonotype. V and J are TRBV4-1 and TRBJ1-2; D ambiguous. CDR3 size: 13 residues. Per germline, CDR1 MGHRA and CDR2 YSYEKL. Trimming left V 1 base short and J 6 bases short, with 9 bases between. The CDR3 spells CASSQAQKDGYTF. CDR3 sequence (DNA): TGCGCCAGCAGCCAAGCACAGAAGGATGGCTACACCTTC.

This clonotype was seen repeatedly, ten times or more. The chain combines TRBV7-2 with TRBJ2-1, with unresolved D. The CDR3 extends over 14 amino acids. V was pared by 5 bases and J by 5 bases, with 13 bases between. Germline lookup yields CDR1 SGHTA and CDR2 FQGNSA. Here the CDR3 reads CASSPHRADNEQFF. In DNA, the CDR3 is TGTGCCAGCAGCCCCCACCGCGCGGACAATGAGCAGTTCTTC.

Many counts were recorded for this clonotype. The rearrangement joins TRBV7-3 to TRBJ1-4, with D hard to call. CDR1 is SGHTA, CDR2 FQGTGA, per germline. The CDR3 totals 16 residues. V dropped 6 bases and J dropped 4 bases, with 18 bases sitting between them. In DNA form, the CDR3 reads TGTGCCAGCAGTCTATCTCGCGGTTCGAGTAATGAAAAACTGTTTTTT. It specifies CASSLSRGSSNEKLFF.

This clonotype was counted many times. This chain uses TRBV7-8 with TRBJ2-4; 11 bases match TRBD1. V shed 3 bases and J 6 bases; nucleotides not matched to a gene: 7. The CDR3 has 16 amino acids. Per germline, CDR1 SGHVS and CDR2 FQNEAQ. CDR3 residues: CASSFGQGARGNIQYF. In DNA, the CDR3 is TGTGCCAGCAGCTTTGGACAGGGGGCGCGGGGAAACATTCAGTACTTC.

In nucleotides, the CDR3 is TGTGCCAGCTCACCATACTCCCAGACAGGGAGCTCCTACGAGCAGTACTTC. Protein sequence: CASSPYSQTGSSYEQYF. The chain uses TRBV18 and TRBJ2-7; 7 nucleotides align to TRBD1. The CDR3 covers 17 residues. Germline trimming cut 2 bases from V and 0 bases from J; bases unmatched to any gene: 10. The germline V gene encodes CDR1 KGHSH and CDR2 LQKENI.

This clonotype was found many times. The chain combines TRBV5-1 with TRBJ1-5; D uncertain. The V gene lost 4 bases and the J gene lost 7 bases, with 12 bases spanning the gap. CDR1 is SGHRS and CDR2 is YFSETQ in the germline V gene. This CDR3 is 13 amino acids long. The CDR3: CASSLGSEQPQHF. The DNA of the CDR3 is TGCGCCAGCAGCCTGGGCTCTGAGCAGCCCCAGCATTTT. Variable domain in full (rest from reference TRBV5-1 and TRBJ1-5): KAGVTQTPRYLIKTRGQQVTLSCSPISGHRSVSWYQQTPGQGLQFLFEYFSETQRNKGNFPGRFSGRQFSNSRSEMNVSTLELGDSALYLCASSLGSEQPQHFGDGTRLSIL.

The chain couples TRBV5-1 to TRBJ1-6; unclear D gene. Germline assignment: CDR1 SGHRS and CDR2 YFSETQ. The CDR3 consists of 14 residues. V was shortened by 4 bases and J by 9 bases, with 14 bases between the two germline ends. CDR3 in amino acids: CASSTGLSGSPLHF. As DNA, the CDR3 is TGCGCCAGCAGCACTGGGCTCTCCGGTTCACCCCTCCACTTT.

This clonotype has a count of ten or more. V gene TRBV5-1 combines with J gene TRBJ1-3; no firm D call. Trimming left V 0 bases short and J 2 bases short, with 12 bases between. The germline CDR1 and CDR2 sequences are SGHRS and YFSETQ. This CDR3 comprises 16 residues. The CDR3 DNA follows: TGCGCCAGCAGCTTGGCAAGGCCGAAGGCTGGAAACACCATATATTTT. It specifies CASSLARPKAGNTIYF.

The gene calls are TRBV7-3 and TRBJ2-7; D is tentatively TRBD1 or TRBD2 (7 bases each). The CDR3 loop spans 15 amino acids. V lost 4 bases and J lost 4, with 17 bases in between. Germline lookup yields CDR1 SGHTA and CDR2 FQGTGA. The CDR3 bases are TGTGCCAGCAGCTCAGGGGGGGGGACAAAATACGAGCAGTACTTC. Amino acids: CASSSGGGTKYEQYF.

This clonotype was seen ten or more times. The chain recombines TRBV5-5 with TRBJ2-3; no definite D call. This CDR3 comprises 13 residues. V lost 2 bases to trimming and J lost 5 bases, with 9 bases between them. Germline V lookup: CDR1 SGHKS, CDR2 YYEKEE (reference sequence). In nucleotides, the CDR3 is TGTGCCAGCAGCTTCCAGTTGCAAGATACGCAGTATTTT. Translation gives CASSFQLQDTQYF.

This clonotype was picked up many times. The chain joins TRBV29-1 to TRBJ1-2; TRBD1 agrees at 8 bases. CDR3 length equals 11 residues. Germline V lookup: CDR1 SQVTM, CDR2 ANQGSEA. V was clipped by 3 bases and J by 9 bases; unmatched bases: 3. The CDR3 is CSVERQGSYTF. The CDR3 bases are TGCAGCGTTGAGAGACAGGGGAGCTACACCTTC.

As concerns this clonotype: A much larger clone differs from this one at a single base, so this may be a read error. V is TRBV2 and J is TRBJ2-2; either TRBD1 or TRBD2 may supply D (5 bases each). Germline V CDR1 and CDR2: SNHLY, FYNNEI. The CDR3 loop spans 15 amino acids. CDR3 protein: CASSGDVANTEELFF. The CDR3 DNA is TGTGCCAGCAGTGGGGACGTCGCGAACACCGAGGAGCTGTTTTTT.

This clonotype was picked up many times. J is TRBJ1-2 and V is TRBV18; D uncertain. The CDR3 spans 15 residues. Germline values: CDR1 KGHSH, CDR2 LQKENI. Deletions cut 0 bases from V and 2 bases from J, with 10 bases between. CDR3 amino acids: CASSPPVSPNYGYTF. As DNA, the CDR3 is TGTGCCAGCTCACCACCGGTCAGCCCCAACTATGGCTACACCTTC.

There are many counts of this clonotype. CDR3 DNA sequence: TGCGCCAGCAGCGAGGACCCGACGGGCGGAGACATTCAGTACTTC. Residues: CASSEDPTGGDIQYF. The chain employs TRBV5-1 and TRBJ2-4; the D is unclear. Germline V gene sequence: CDR1 SGHRS, CDR2 YFSETQ. The CDR3 length is 15 residues. V lost 4 bases to trimming and J lost 8 bases, with 19 bases between them.

This clonotype was detected ten times or more. The rearrangement uses TRBV7-9 and TRBJ2-1, with D hard to call. V lost 2 bases and J lost 7, with 12 bases in between. CDR3 length: 14 amino acids. CDR1 and CDR2 (germline): SEHNR, FQNEAQ (reference sequence). CDR3 loop: CASSLIGLANEQFF. The CDR3 bases are TGTGCCAGCAGCTTAATAGGCCTGGCAAATGAGCAGTTCTTC.

This clonotype was seen repeatedly, ten times or more. The genes are TRBV20-1 and TRBJ2-5; D may correspond to TRBD1 or TRBD2 (5 bases each). The CDR3 is made up of 14 amino acids. Per germline, CDR1 DFQATT and CDR2 SNEGSKA (reference sequence). V lost 6 bases, J lost 5 bases, and 19 bases lay in between. CDR3 nucleotides: TGCAGTGCACCCCCGGGGCCCATTACGGAGACCCAGTACTTC. This encodes CSAPPGPITETQYF.

Many counts were recorded for this clonotype. The chain employs TRBV5-6 and TRBJ1-6; D is possibly TRBD1 (6 bases). The CDR3 consists of 15 residues. V lost 0 bases and J lost 7, with 11 bases in between. Germline V gene data show CDR1 as SGHDT and CDR2 as YYEEEE. The CDR3 protein is CASSLVFDRNSPLHF. For the CDR3, the DNA is TGTGCCAGCAGCTTGGTATTCGACAGGAATTCACCCCTCCACTTT.

This clonotype came up many times. V gene TRBV14 combines with J gene TRBJ2-1; TRBD2 matches at 7 bases. CDR1 is SGHDN and CDR2 is FVKESK in the germline V gene. The CDR3 covers 16 residues. V trimming: 1 base; J trimming: 4 bases; junction bases outside the gene matches: 7. Here the CDR3 DNA reads TGTGCCAGCAGCCAAGGTGAGGGAGGGTATTACAATGAGCAGTTCTTC. It codes for CASSQGEGGYYNEQFF.

The V and J genes are TRBV30 and TRBJ1-2; D perhaps matches TRBD1 (6 bases). Germline V lookup: CDR1 GTSNPN, CDR2 SVGIG (reference sequence). Deletions cut 1 base from V and 5 bases from J, with 14 bases between. This CDR3 comprises 14 residues. The CDR3 loop reads CAWSADSLGYGYTF. The CDR3 region has the DNA TGTGCCTGGAGTGCGGACAGCCTCGGATATGGCTACACCTTC.

This clonotype was counted ten times or more. The chain uses TRBV7-2 and TRBJ2-1, with D hard to call. CDR1 is SGHTA, CDR2 FQGNSA, per germline. The length of the CDR3 is 14 residues. V was pared by 0 bases and J by 8 bases, with 11 bases between. CDR3 residues: CASSLAFRVYEQFF. The CDR3 region has the DNA TGTGCCAGCAGCTTAGCGTTCCGGGTATATGAGCAGTTCTTC.

This clonotype was observed many times. The chain has TRBV20-1 and TRBJ2-7, with 10 bases matching TRBD2. With 5 bases clipped from V and 1 base from J, the junction kept 8 bases outside the gene matches. The CDR3 totals 15 residues. The V gene's germline CDR1 is DFQATT and CDR2 SNEGSKA (reference sequence). In DNA, the CDR3 is TGCAGTGCTCGGCCTCTAGCGGGAGCGTCCTACGAGCAGTACTTC. It is translated as CSARPLAGASYEQYF.

This clonotype was observed many times. The genes are TRBV7-2 and TRBJ2-1, with 7 bases matching TRBD2. Unmatched junction bases numbered 8, after V lost 1 base and J lost 8 bases. CDR1 is SGHTA, CDR2 FQGNSA, per germline. The CDR3 runs 15 residues. In DNA, the CDR3 is TGTGCCAGCAGCTTAGGGGGAGGGTATGGGGATGAGCAGTTCTTC. Its translation: CASSLGGGYGDEQFF. Filled out from reference TRBV7-2 and TRBJ2-1, the complete variable domain reads GAGVSQSPSNKVTEKGKDVELRCDPISGHTALYWYRQSLGQGLEFLIYFQGNSAPDKSGLPSDRFSAERTGGSVSTLTIQRTQQEDSAVYLCASSLGGGYGDEQFFGPGTRLTVL.

Many counts were recorded for this clonotype. The chain combines TRBV7-9 with TRBJ1-1; D might be TRBD1 (5 bases). Germline-derived CDR1 and CDR2 are SEHNR and FQNEAQ (reference sequence). The V and J ends lost 2 bases and 1 base respectively, with 11 bases between them. This CDR3 comprises 15 residues. This chain's CDR3 is CASSLTGTGNTEAFF. CDR3 DNA: TGTGCCAGCAGCTTAACCGGGACGGGGAACACTGAAGCTTTCTTT.